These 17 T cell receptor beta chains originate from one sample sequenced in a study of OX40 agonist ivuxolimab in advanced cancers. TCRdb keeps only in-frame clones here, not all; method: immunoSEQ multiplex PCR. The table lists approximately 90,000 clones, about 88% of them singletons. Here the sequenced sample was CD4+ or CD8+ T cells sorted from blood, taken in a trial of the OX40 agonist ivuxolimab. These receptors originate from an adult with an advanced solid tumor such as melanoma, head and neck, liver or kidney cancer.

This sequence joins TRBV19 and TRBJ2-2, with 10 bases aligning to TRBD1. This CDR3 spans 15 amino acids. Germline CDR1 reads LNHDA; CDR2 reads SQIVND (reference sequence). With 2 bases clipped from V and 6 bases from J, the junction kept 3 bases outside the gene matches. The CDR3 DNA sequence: TGTGCCAGTAGTATAACCGGGACAGGGGCCGGGGAGCTGTTTTTT. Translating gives CASSITGTGAGELFF.

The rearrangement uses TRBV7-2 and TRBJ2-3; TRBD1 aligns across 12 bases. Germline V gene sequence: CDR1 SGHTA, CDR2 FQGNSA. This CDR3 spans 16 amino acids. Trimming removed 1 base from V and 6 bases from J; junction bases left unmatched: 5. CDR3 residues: CASSLGDRGRPDTQYF. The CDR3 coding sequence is TGTGCCAGCAGCTTAGGGGACAGGGGGCGGCCCGATACGCAGTATTTT.

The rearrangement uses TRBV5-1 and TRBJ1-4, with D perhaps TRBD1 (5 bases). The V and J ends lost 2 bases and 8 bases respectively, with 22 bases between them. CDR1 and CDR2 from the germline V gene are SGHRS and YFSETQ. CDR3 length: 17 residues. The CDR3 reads CASSFAPGTGGDEKLFF. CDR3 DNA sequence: TGCGCCAGCAGCTTCGCTCCGGGGACGGGTGGGGACGAAAAACTGTTTTTT.

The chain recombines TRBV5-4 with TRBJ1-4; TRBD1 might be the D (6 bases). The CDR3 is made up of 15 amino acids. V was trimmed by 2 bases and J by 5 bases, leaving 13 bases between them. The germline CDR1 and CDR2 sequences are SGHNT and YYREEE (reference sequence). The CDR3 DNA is TGTGCCAGCAGCTTTAGGGGGGGCTTCAATGAAAAACTGTTTTTT. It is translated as CASSFRGGFNEKLFF.

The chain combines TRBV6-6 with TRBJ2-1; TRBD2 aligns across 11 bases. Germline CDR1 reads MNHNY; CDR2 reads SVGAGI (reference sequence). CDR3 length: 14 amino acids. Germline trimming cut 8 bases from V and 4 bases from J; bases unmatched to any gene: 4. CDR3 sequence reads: CASQVAGGYNEQFF. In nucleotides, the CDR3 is TGTGCCAGCCAGGTAGCGGGGGGGTACAATGAGCAGTTCTTC.

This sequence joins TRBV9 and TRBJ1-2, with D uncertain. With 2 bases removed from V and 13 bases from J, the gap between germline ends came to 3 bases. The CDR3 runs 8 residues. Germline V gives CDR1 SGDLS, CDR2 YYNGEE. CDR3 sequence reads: CASSVSTF. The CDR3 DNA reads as TGTGCCAGCAGCGTCTCCACCTTC.

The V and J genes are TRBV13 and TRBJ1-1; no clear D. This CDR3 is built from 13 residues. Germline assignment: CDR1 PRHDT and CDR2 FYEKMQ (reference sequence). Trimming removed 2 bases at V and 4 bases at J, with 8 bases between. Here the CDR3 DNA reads TGTGCCAGCAGCTTAAAGGCTGGCACTGAAGCTTTCTTT. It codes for CASSLKAGTEAFF.

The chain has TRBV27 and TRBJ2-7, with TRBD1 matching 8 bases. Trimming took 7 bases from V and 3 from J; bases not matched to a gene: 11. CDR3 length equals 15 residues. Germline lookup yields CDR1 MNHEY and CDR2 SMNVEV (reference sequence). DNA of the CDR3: TGTGCCAGCACCTTAGCGGCAGGGGGCATCTACGAGCAGTACTTC. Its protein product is CASTLAAGGIYEQYF.

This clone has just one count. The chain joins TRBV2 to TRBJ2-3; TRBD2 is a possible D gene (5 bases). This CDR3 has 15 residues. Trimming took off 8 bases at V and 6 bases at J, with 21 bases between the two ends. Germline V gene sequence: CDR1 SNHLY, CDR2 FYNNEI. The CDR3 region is CASFRGTIPGDTQYF. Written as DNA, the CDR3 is TGTGCCAGCTTTCGCGGAACGATCCCGGGGGATACGCAGTATTTT.

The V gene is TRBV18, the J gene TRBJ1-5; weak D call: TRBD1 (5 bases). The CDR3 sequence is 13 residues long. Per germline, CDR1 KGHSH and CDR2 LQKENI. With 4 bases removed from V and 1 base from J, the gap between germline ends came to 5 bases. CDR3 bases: TGTGCCAGCTCACGGGACAGCAATCAGCCCCAGCATTTT. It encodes CASSRDSNQPQHF.

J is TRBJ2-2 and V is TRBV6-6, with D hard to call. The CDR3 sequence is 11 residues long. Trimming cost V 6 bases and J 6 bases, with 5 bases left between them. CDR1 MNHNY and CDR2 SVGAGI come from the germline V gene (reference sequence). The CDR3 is CASRSSGELFF. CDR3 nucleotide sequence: TGTGCCAGCAGATCTTCCGGGGAGCTGTTTTTT.

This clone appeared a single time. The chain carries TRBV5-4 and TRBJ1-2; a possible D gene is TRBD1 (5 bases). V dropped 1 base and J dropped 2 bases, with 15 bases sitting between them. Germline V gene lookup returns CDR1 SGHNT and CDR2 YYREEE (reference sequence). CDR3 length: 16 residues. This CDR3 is CASSLPAGGRNYGYTF. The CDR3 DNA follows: TGTGCCAGCAGCTTGCCGGCCGGGGGAAGAAACTATGGCTACACCTTC.

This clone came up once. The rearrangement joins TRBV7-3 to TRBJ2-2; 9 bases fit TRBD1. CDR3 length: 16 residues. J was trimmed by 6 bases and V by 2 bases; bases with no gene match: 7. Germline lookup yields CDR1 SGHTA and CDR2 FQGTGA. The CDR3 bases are TGTGCCAGCAGCTTAGGGGGGACAGGGTCAGCCGGGGAGCTGTTTTTT. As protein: CASSLGGTGSAGELFF.

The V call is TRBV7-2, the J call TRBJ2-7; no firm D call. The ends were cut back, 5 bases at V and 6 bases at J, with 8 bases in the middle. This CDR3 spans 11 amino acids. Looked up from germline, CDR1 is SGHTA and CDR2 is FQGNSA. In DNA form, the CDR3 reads TGTGCCAGCAGCCCCTCTACCGAGCAGTACTTC. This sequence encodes CASSPSTEQYF.

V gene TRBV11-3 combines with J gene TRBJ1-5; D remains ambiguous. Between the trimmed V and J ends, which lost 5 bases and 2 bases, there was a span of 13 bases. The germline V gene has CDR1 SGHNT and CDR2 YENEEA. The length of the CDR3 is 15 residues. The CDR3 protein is CASSPAAWGNQPQHF. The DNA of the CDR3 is TGTGCCAGCAGCCCCGCAGCTTGGGGCAATCAGCCCCAGCATTTT.

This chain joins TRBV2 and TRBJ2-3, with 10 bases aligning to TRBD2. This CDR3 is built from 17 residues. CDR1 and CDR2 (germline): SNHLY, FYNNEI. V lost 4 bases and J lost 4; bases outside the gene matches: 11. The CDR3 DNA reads TGTGCCAGCAGTGGGGGTCTAGCGGGGGTTGGTGCAGATACGCAGTATTTT. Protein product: CASSGGLAGVGADTQYF.

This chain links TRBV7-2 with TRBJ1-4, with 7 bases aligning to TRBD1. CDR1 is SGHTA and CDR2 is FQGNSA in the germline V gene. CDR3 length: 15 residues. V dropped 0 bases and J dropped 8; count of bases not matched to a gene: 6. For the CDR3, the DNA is TGTGCCAGCAGCTTAGCAGGGGGCCCGGGGGAAAAACTGTTTTTT. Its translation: CASSLAGGPGEKLFF.